The present entry profiles one T cell receptor (beta chain) with its context. The antigen this receptor binds is unknown. Per-base quality was not reported, and no clone a single base away is much larger than it. Participants in the prospective study were enrolled through a virtual design, were aged roughly 18 to 100 years, and lived in 24 United States geographic areas. In the prospective study, cohorts were assigned on the basis of participant-reported clinical history obtained from a screening survey and a study questionnaire. Exposed participants were defined as having been in contact with someone with a PCR-confirmed or clinician-diagnosed COVID-19 case within 2 weeks of study entry. In the prospective study, whole blood, serum and a nasopharyngeal or oropharyngeal swab were collected from each participant by mobile phlebotomists. Prospective study participants could optionally give additional blood draws and questionnaires over an approximately two-month period. Prospective study blood samples were shipped either frozen or at room temperature before DNA extraction.

TCRbeta CDR3 regions were amplified from genomic DNA using the immunoSEQ Assay, a bias-controlled multiplex PCR. On the study's bioinformatics: The number of nucleated cells in each sample was estimated by amplification of reference gene primers within the assay. To quantify the absolute abundance of each unique TCRbeta CDR3 rearrangement, sequence reads were collapsed and filtered. For each sample, productive Simpson clonality was calculated by taking the square root of Simpson's diversity index across productive rearrangements. TCRdb holds this immuneACCESS table with in-frame rearrangements only. Some clones are missing; in checked studies, unresolved V genes explain under half, and the rest has no known cause. The V and J calls and the clone size are those of that table, but D and trimming were determined from the DNA. The sample table holds a few hundred thousand clones, of which nearly 90% were seen once. In total, the top ten clones hold approximately 15% of the sample.

The entry originates in a study of blood T cell repertoires in COVID-19 (dated by TCRdb to the early 2020s). Turning to the overall study: The collaborator samples originated in the United States, Italy and Spain and spanned the acute and convalescent phases of COVID-19. The prospective study material was composed of cDNA or gDNA derived from T cells, B-cell-depleted T cells, or PBMCs. The dataset comprised deeply sampled blood TCRbeta repertoires from subjects exposed to, actively infected with, or recovered from COVID-19. The repertoires were released in a freely available public database meant as a resource for research on the immune response to SARS-CoV-2. The samples were drawn from the first 160 participants of the ongoing ImmuneRACE study and from about 1,200 subjects provided by 6 global collaborators. Sample metadata almost always included a de-identified subject ID, COVID-19 status, age in years and sex. Where available, HLA class I and class II types were obtained from metadata supplied by the sample provider rather than from assay-based typing.

The junction shows trimming of 1 base on V and 3 bases on J, and the gene matches do not reach 12 bases of it. The CDR3 sequence holds 18 residues, the cysteine and phenylalanine included. Of the read, only the CDR3 DNA is kept; its 54 bases are in frame from base 1. The germline V gene supplies CDR1 LGHNA and CDR2 YSLEER. Findings and caveats that apply to the study as a whole: The quantity of clinical and demographic metadata differed by source and by participant and was supplied without curation.

The rearrangement joined TRBV4-3 to TRBJ1-3, and 7 junction bases match TRBD1. Source material: PBMCs or T cells enriched from blood (not recorded which). The receptor's source is a young man who had been exposed to COVID-19. The CDR3 loop reads CASSQGDSVQLLGNTIYF. The nucleotides are TGCGCCAGCAGCCAAGGGGACAGCGTTCAACTTCTTGGAAACACCATATATTTT.